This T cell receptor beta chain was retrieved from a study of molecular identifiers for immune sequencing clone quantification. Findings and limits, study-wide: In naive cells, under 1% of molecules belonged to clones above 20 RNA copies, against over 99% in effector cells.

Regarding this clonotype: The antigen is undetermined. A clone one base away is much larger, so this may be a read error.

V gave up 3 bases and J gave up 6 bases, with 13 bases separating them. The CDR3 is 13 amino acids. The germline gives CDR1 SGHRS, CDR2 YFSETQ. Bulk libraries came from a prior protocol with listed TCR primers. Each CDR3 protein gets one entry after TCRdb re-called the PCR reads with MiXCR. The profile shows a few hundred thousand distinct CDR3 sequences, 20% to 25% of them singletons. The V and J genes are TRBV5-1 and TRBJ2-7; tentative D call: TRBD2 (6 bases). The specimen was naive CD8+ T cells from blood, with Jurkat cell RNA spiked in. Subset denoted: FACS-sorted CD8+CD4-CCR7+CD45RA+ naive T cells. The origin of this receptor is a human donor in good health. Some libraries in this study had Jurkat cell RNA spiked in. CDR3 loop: CASSSRGPCEQYF. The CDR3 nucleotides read TGCGCCAGCAGCTCGCGGGGCCCTTGCGAGCAGTACTTC. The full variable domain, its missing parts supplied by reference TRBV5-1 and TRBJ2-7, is KAGVTQTPRYLIKTRGQQVTLSCSPISGHRSVSWYQQTPGQGLQFLFEYFSETQRNKGNFPGRFSGRQFSNSRSEMNVSTLELGDSALYLCASSSRGPCEQYFGPGTRLTVT.